The present entry profiles one T cell receptor beta chain with its context. Its antigen is as yet unknown. This sample's TCRbeta library carried unique molecular identifier barcodes. One entry per CDR3 protein results from TCRdb running MiXCR on the PCR reads. Of approximately 800,000 distinct CDR3 sequences listed, around 15% are singletons. This sample is drawn from a study of T-cell reconstitution after alpha-beta-depleted transplantation in children. This CDR3 comprises 15 residues. Germline values: CDR1 SNHLY, CDR2 FYNNEI. Trimming at V came to 2 bases and at J to 7 bases, leaving 7 bases not matched to a gene. Study results and limitations: Counts and diversity of T cells one year after transplant came mostly from newly produced T cells. It was surviving recipient T cells and thymic progenitors that gave some patients high TCRbeta diversity at day 60. Two months or so post-transplant, alpha-beta T cells reportedly derived from several hundred expanded graft clones.

The material was PBMCs, mostly from graft donor cells, obtained 360 days after TCRalphabeta/CD19-depleted stem cell transplant. The TCR originated in a male patient aged 10-17 years who had a stem cell transplant for acute lymphoblastic leukemia, so the T cells may come from the graft donor. V gene TRBV2 combines with J gene TRBJ2-1, with 8 positions matching TRBD2. The CDR3 DNA follows: TGTGCCAGCAGTGAATCACTAGCGGTAGGGAATGAGCAGTTCTTC. Amino acid sequence: CASSESLAVGNEQFF.